This T cell receptor (beta chain) came from a study of T-cell memory formation after mild COVID-19. 5'RACE primed at constant segments yielded TCR alpha and TCR beta cDNA libraries bearing sample barcodes and UMIs. TCRdb re-called the 5' RACE reads through MiXCR, storing one row per CDR3 protein. The sample lists roughly 260,000 distinct CDR3 sequences; around 15% were seen once. Study-level points and caveats: Clones contracting over day 15 to 85 were CD4/CD8 balanced, with later expanders leaning CD4+.

Germline CDR1 and CDR2: MNHEY and SVGAGI. The CDR3 loop spans 13 amino acids. Trimming shortened V by 2 bases and J by 8 bases, and 12 bases separated the two germline ends. This clonotype was detected a few times. The antigen is undetermined. The source material was PBMCs or a T cell subset sorted from them (not recorded which). The chain employs TRBV6-5 and TRBJ1-2; a weak D match, TRBD1 (6 bases). This receptor was identified in a man between 18 and 29 years old who had mild COVID-19 (a few samples of this study predate the infection). Cell type and time point are not known. The CDR3 coding sequence is TGTGCCAGCAGTTACCGCAGGGGCCTCGGCTACACCTTC. This sequence encodes CASSYRRGLGYTF.